This T cell receptor (beta chain) was sequenced for a study of human T cells and chemical hapten exposure. This clonotype appeared a few times. The antigen remains unidentified. V shed 4 bases, J shed 6 bases, and the junction held 4 bases outside the gene matches. CDR3 length: 14 amino acids. Germline CDR1 reads SGDLS; CDR2 reads YYNGEE. Broader study findings: Sensitization with DPC brought no change to TCRs above 1 in 1000 in frequency.

Time point denoted: patch test 2, 6 weeks after DPC sensitization. Documented treatment: therapeutic diphenylcyclopropenone sensitization with weekly scalp DPC. Donation of samples came from alopecia patients who were 18 to 70 years old and suitable for DPC. TCRdb re-analysed the RACE reads in MiXCR, keeping a single row per CDR3 protein. The sample includes some 44,000 distinct CDR3 sequences, approximately 9% of them seen just once. The V call is TRBV9, the J call TRBJ1-6; 7 positions agree with TRBD1. This specimen was whole blood, taken in connection with sensitization to the hapten diphenylcyclopropenone (DPC). The TCR comes from a woman aged 40 to 49 with alopecia areata. Some clones in this sample may be carry-over from other donors' samples. This CDR3 is CASSPRDSNSPLHF. The CDR3, as DNA: TGTGCCAGCAGCCCCCGGGACAGTAATTCACCCCTCCACTTT.